The T cell receptor (beta chain) under discussion was sequenced for a study of prognosis after radiotherapy for stage I lung cancer. Whole-study results and caveats: Post-therapy Shannon entropy was lower in patients developing distant metastases following stereotactic body radiation therapy.

About this clonotype itself: Its antigen remains unknown.

Multiplex PCR in two rounds served to amplify TCR beta CDR3 from genomic DNA. Primers were specific to each TRBV and TRBJ gene in first-round PCR. In TCRdb, the multiplex PCR reads were re-called with MiXCR into one record per CDR3 protein. Counted here are around 28,000 distinct CDR3 sequences, 48% occurring once; the ten biggest clones make up 15% to 20%. The material sequenced was PBMCs, taken before or after stereotactic body radiation therapy (not recorded which). This sequence was found in a donor aged 50 or older with non-small cell lung cancer.

The CDR3, as DNA: TGTGCCAGCAGTCCCCGTTCTAGCGGGAGATTCTACGAGCAGTACTTC. It yields the protein CASSPRSSGRFYEQYF. The V call is TRBV6-1, the J call TRBJ2-7; 10 bases match TRBD2. Germline values: CDR1 MNHNS, CDR2 SASEGT. The CDR3 runs to 16 residues. J lost 3 bases, V lost 5 bases, and 10 bases had no gene match.